Shown below are 21 T cell receptor beta chains from a single sample sequenced in a study of tumor-infiltrating lymphocytes in primary liver carcinoma. TCR beta cDNA was reverse-transcribed from roughly 520 ng of total RNA. The reaction used a constant-region primer and ProtoScript II reverse transcriptase. TCR beta libraries came from three nested multiplex PCR rounds using slightly modified ARM-PCR. Two initial PCR rounds of approximately 10 cycles each paired TRBV1-TRBV30 forward primers with a C-beta reverse primer. TCRdb processed the multiplex PCR reads anew with MiXCR; each CDR3 protein has one entry. The sample lists 85,000 to 100,000 distinct CDR3 sequences; just under 70% were seen once. Between about 20 and 30 mg of unsorted bulk tissue served as the source from which RNA and DNA were co-extracted. The sample taken for sequencing was tumor-adjacent normal liver tissue. These receptors originate from a middle-aged man with primary liver carcinoma and hepatitis B virus infection.

As regards this clonotype: Germline is not matched at one junction end, which may reflect a read error. The rearrangement uses TRBV6-6 and TRBJ2-1, with TRBD2 matching 7 bases. The CDR3 covers 16 residues. CDR1 is MNHNY and CDR2 is SVGAGI in the germline V gene (reference sequence). The CDR3 nucleotides are TGTGCCAGTACCGGGCCGACTAGCCTCTCCTACAATAAGCAGTTCTTC. Residues: CASTGPTSLSYNKQFF.

The chain recombines TRBV6-1 with TRBJ2-7; D not certain. Germline CDR1 is MNHNS and CDR2 is SASEGT. CDR3 length equals 14 residues. Trimming took off 4 bases at V and 2 bases at J, with 12 bases between the two ends. In nucleotides, the CDR3 is TGTGCCAGCAGTGCACGAAATAGTGCCTACGAGCAGTACTTC. It encodes CASSARNSAYEQYF.

This clonotype was seen more than once but under ten times. The chain links TRBV11-2 to TRBJ2-1, with D tentatively TRBD2 (6 bases). Germline V gene sequence: CDR1 SGHAT, CDR2 FQNNGV. V lost 1 base and J lost 13, with 11 bases in between. The CDR3 contains 12 residues. The CDR3 sequence is CASSLVGTDQFF. In DNA, the CDR3 is TGTGCCAGCAGCTTAGTCGGGACTGATCAGTTCTTC.

The genes are TRBV29-1 and TRBJ2-3, with a tentative D call TRBD2 (7 bases). In germline, CDR1 is SQVTM, CDR2 ANQGSEA. The CDR3 totals 15 residues. This chain's CDR3 is CSAREGGPSTDTQYF. For the CDR3, the DNA is TGCAGTGCTAGAGAGGGGGGGCCTAGCACAGATACGCAGTATTTT.

A note on this clonotype: The CDR3 carries no conserved terminal phenylalanine or tryptophan, so it likely arises from a read error. The chain links TRBV11-3 to TRBJ1-5; 7 bases line up with TRBD1. V lost 5 bases, J lost 4 bases, and 23 bases stayed unmatched. CDR3 length equals 20 residues. The germline CDR1 and CDR2 sequences are SGHNT and YENEEA. The CDR3 DNA sequence: TGTGCCAGCAGCCAGGCCCGAATAGACAGGGTGTTATGCTATAATCAGCCCCAGCATTTG. Its translation is CASSQARIDRVLCYNQPQHL.

A word on this clonotype: Just one base apart from a much larger clone, this may be a read error. The chain joins TRBV6-1 to TRBJ1-5; tentative D call: TRBD1 (5 bases). This CDR3 region has 18 residues. Trimming pared 5 bases from V and 5 bases from J, leaving 25 bases between. CDR1 is MNHNS, CDR2 SASEGT, per germline. The CDR3 protein is CASSSAPGAGSTDQPQHF. The CDR3 region has the DNA TGTGCCAGCAGTTCTGCGCCCGGGGCAGGGTCTACAGATCAGCCCCAGCATTTT.

In its sample, this clonotype is medium-sized. The chain couples TRBV11-2 to TRBJ2-1; no definite D call. Trimming pared 5 bases from V and 8 bases from J, leaving 10 bases between. The CDR3 has 12 amino acids. The germline V gene encodes CDR1 SGHAT and CDR2 FQNNGV. CDR3 DNA sequence: TGTGCCAGCAGCACAACTGGCTATGAGCAGTTCTTC. Its protein is CASSTTGYEQFF.

This chain joins TRBV11-2 and TRBJ2-1; D gene unclear. The length of the CDR3 is 13 residues. Germline CDR1 is SGHAT and CDR2 is FQNNGV. CDR3 in DNA: TGTACCTGTAGCTTAAATGATGCCTATGAGCAGTTCTTC. This translates into CTCSLNDAYEQFF.

This clonotype was detected a few times. The chain couples TRBV24-1 to TRBJ1-1; D might be TRBD1 (5 bases). Germline CDR1 reads KGHDR; CDR2 reads SFDVKD. This CDR3 contains 15 residues. Trimming took 3 bases from V and 4 from J, leaving 14 bases between them. CDR3 sequence (DNA): TGTGCCACCAGTGATCCCTCGGGCGGGGGCACTGAAGCTTTCTTT. This sequence encodes CATSDPSGGGTEAFF.

About this clonotype: This likely comes from a read error, as the CDR3 has no conserved phenylalanine or tryptophan at its end. The chain combines TRBV11-2 with TRBJ2-3, with D unclear. Germline lookup yields CDR1 SGHAT and CDR2 FQNNGV. This CDR3 is built from 13 residues. The DNA for the CDR3 is TGTGCAAGCAGAAAGCCCGGGTCGGATACGCAGTATTGT. Protein sequence: CASRKPGSDTQYC.

V is TRBV19 and J is TRBJ1-1, with D perhaps TRBD1 (5 bases). The CDR3 sequence is 16 residues long. CDR1 LNHDA and CDR2 SQIVND come from the germline V gene (reference sequence). V lost 5 bases to trimming and J lost 4 bases, with 20 bases between them. CDR3 amino acids: CASSPGTGPRGTEAFF. The CDR3 DNA sequence: TGTGCCAGTAGTCCCGGGACGGGCCCCCGAGGCACTGAAGCTTTCTTT.

This clonotype has a count of ten or more. The chain employs TRBV12-3 or TRBV12-4 and TRBJ2-5; D is perhaps TRBD2 (6 bases). V dropped 3 bases and J dropped 5 bases, with 10 bases sitting between them. This CDR3 contains 13 residues. The DNA of the CDR3 is TGTGCCAGCAGTTTTTTGGAGGGGGAGACCCAGTACTTC. Protein product: CASSFLEGETQYF.

Details on this clonotype: Likely a read error: the CDR3 ends without its conserved phenylalanine or tryptophan. The chain joins TRBV29-1 to TRBJ2-7, with D uncertain. The CDR3 consists of 11 residues. Germline V gene data show CDR1 as SQVTM and CDR2 as ANQGSEA. CDR3 bases: TGCAGGGGAAGGGTTGCCTACGAGCAGTACCTC. Protein sequence: CRGRVAYEQYL.

This clonotype has more than one count but fewer than ten. A clone one base away is much larger, so this may be a read error. The genes are TRBV7-8 and TRBJ1-1; no clear D. V was cut by 7 bases and J by 3 bases, with 12 bases left in between. The CDR3 runs 13 residues. Germline V gives CDR1 SGHVS, CDR2 FQNEAQ. CDR3 protein: CASNLSGDTEAFF. Written as DNA, the CDR3 is TGTGCCAGCAATCTTAGCGGTGACACTGAAGCTTTCTTT.

In its sample, this clonotype was seen once. The rearrangement joins TRBV5-6 to TRBJ2-7, with a tentative D call TRBD1 (6 bases). Between the trimmed V and J ends, which lost 4 bases and 7 bases, there was a span of 18 bases. CDR1 is SGHDT, CDR2 YYEEEE, per germline. This CDR3 is 14 amino acids long. CDR3 in amino acids: CASSDRDTSWEQYF. Here the CDR3 DNA reads TGTGCCAGCAGCGACCGGGACACCTCCTGGGAGCAGTACTTC. Full variable domain (remainder filled in from reference TRBV5-6 and TRBJ2-7): DAGVTQSPTHLIKTRGQQVTLRCSPKSGHDTVSWYQQALGQGPQFIFQYYEEEERQRGNFPDRFSGHQFPNYSSELNVNALLLGDSALYLCASSDRDTSWEQYFGPGTRLTVT.

Comment on this clonotype: At one end the junction does not follow the germline gene, possibly because of a read error. The rearrangement uses TRBV11-1 and TRBJ2-1, with 12 bases that match TRBD2. This CDR3 comprises 15 residues. Germline V gives CDR1 SGHAT, CDR2 FQDESV (reference sequence). The CDR3 DNA is TGTGCCAGCAGCCCTAGCGGGAGGGCCTACAATGAGCAATACTTC. Translating gives CASSPSGRAYNEQYF.

This clonotype was seen ten or more times. V and J are TRBV16 and TRBJ2-1, with 9 bases that match TRBD2. The germline V gene encodes CDR1 KGHSY and CDR2 FQNENV. The CDR3 spans 15 residues. V lost 2 bases to trimming and J lost 8 bases; unmatched junction nucleotides: 7. The CDR3 loop reads CASSQVAGEVDEQFF. DNA for the CDR3: TGTGCCAGCAGCCAAGTAGCGGGAGAGGTAGATGAGCAGTTCTTC.

This clonotype was seen ten or more times. The chain has TRBV11-2 and TRBJ2-1; 7 nucleotides line up with TRBD2. Trimming removed 5 bases from V and 5 bases from J; junction bases left unmatched: 3. The CDR3 is made up of 13 amino acids. Looked up from germline, CDR1 is SGHAT and CDR2 is FQNNGV. CDR3 sequence (DNA): TGTGCCAGCAGCGTAGGGAGGGACAATGAGCAGTTCTTC. Protein product: CASSVGRDNEQFF.

Here the CDR3 reads CASSFSRGGQETQYF. DNA of the CDR3: TGTGCCAGCAGCTTCTCTAGAGGGGGCCAAGAGACCCAGTACTTC. The chain employs TRBV7-8 and TRBJ2-5; tentative D call: TRBD1 (6 bases). The germline CDR1 and CDR2 sequences are SGHVS and FQNEAQ. Trimming pared 3 bases from V and 1 base from J, leaving 12 bases between. The CDR3 is 15 residues long. Variable domain in full (rest from reference TRBV7-8 and TRBJ2-5): GAGVSQSPRYKVAKRGQDVALRCDPISGHVSLFWYQQALGQGPEFLTYFQNEAQLDKSGLPSDRFFAERPEGSVSTLKIQRTQQEDSAVYLCASSFSRGGQETQYFGPGTRLLVL.

This clonotype was recorded many times. The chain joins TRBV6-1 to TRBJ2-7; D remains unclear. Per germline, CDR1 MNHNS and CDR2 SASEGT. V was clipped by 4 bases and J by 3 bases, with 4 bases between them. The CDR3 is made up of 11 amino acids. Here the CDR3 reads CASSVDYEQYF. The DNA for the CDR3 is TGTGCCAGCAGTGTCGACTACGAGCAGTACTTC.

This rearrangement joins TRBV28 to TRBJ2-2, with TRBD2 matching 9 bases. Germline CDR1 MDHEN, CDR2 SYDVKM. This CDR3 spans 15 amino acids. J was trimmed by 1 base and V by 5 bases; bases with no gene match: 2. CDR3 sequence reads: CASSVAGENTGELFF. Here the CDR3 DNA reads TGTGCCAGCAGTGTAGCGGGAGAGAACACCGGGGAGCTGTTTTTT.